A single sample gave rise to the 29 T cell receptor beta chains below, sequenced in a study of CD8+ T cells in alopecia areata (dated by TCRdb to the late 2010s). The receptor library was made with the immunoSEQ multiplex PCR assay. For TCR sequencing, RNA was extracted from every sample and reverse transcribed into cDNA to serve as template. As stored in TCRdb, this immuneACCESS dataset retains in-frame rearrangements with V and J assigned. A fraction of the clones does not appear; measured against another copy, unresolved V genes explain less than half of the discrepancy, and the remainder lacks a known reason. This sample was tabulated with over 250,000 clones, among which there are no singletons. In total, the top ten clones hold about 1.2% of the sample. Pooled mouse cutaneous lymph node cells were stained for CD4, CD8alpha, NKG2D, NKG2ACE and other markers and were then sorted on a BD Influx.

Sequenced material: CD4+ T cells sorted from a lymph node. These receptors all stem from a C3H/HeJ mouse with alopecia areata. The MHC haplotype for this mouse line is H2-k.

A few counts support this clone. Gene names denote mouse genes. The read terminates 4 residues before the CDR3 end, so the remaining end is supplied by the germline J gene. The chain links TRBV5 to TRBJ2-5; D remains unclear. The V end lost 1 base, the J end lost 3 bases, and 8 bases lay between the germline ends. CDR3 size: 14 residues. Germline assignment: CDR1 LGHNA and CDR2 YNLKQL (reference sequence). Incomplete CDR3 DNA: TGTGCCAGCAGCCAAGTATCCCATCAAGAC. It translates to CASSQVSHQD. The entire CDR3 protein is CASSQVSHQDTQYF.

This clone was recorded a few times. The listed genes are named as in mouse. With the read ending 4 residues before the CDR3 end, the germline J gene is used to fill in that end. The sample has other DNA sequences that encode this CDR3 too. The rearrangement uses TRBV5 and TRBJ2-1, with 7 bases lining up with TRBD2. CDR3 length: 15 amino acids. Germline values: CDR1 LGHNA, CDR2 YNLKQL (reference sequence). With 0 bases clipped from V and 4 bases from J, the junction kept 3 bases outside the gene matches. The CDR3 bases that were read are TGTGCCAGCAGCCAAGAATGGGGGGTTTATGCT. Protein product: CASSQEWGVYA. The entire CDR3 reads CASSQEWGVYAEQFF.

This clone was detected only a few times. Any gene name here is a mouse gene name. The observed sequence ends 4 residues before the CDR3 terminus, with the missing tail filled in from the germline J gene. This chain joins TRBV19 and TRBJ2-2; D possibly corresponds to TRBD1 (6 bases). The CDR3 runs to 15 residues. CDR1 and CDR2 (germline): FNHDT, SITEND (reference sequence). The V gene lost 2 bases and the J gene lost 0 bases, with 8 bases spanning the gap. CDR3 bases read: TGTGCCAGCAGTATGAGGGGGACAAACACCGGG. The encoded protein is CASSMRGTNTG. The entire CDR3 protein reads CASSMRGTNTGQLYF.

A note on this clone: Gene names follow the mouse nomenclature. The read ends 4 residues early relative to the CDR3; the germline J gene fills the gap. The chain has TRBV13-3 and TRBJ2-2; 11 bases agree with TRBD2. CDR3 size: 17 residues. The germline CDR1 and CDR2 sequences are NNHDY and SYVADS. J lost 0 bases, V lost 3 bases, and 4 bases had no gene match. The CDR3 loop reads CASSADWGGANTGQLYF. The sequenced part of the CDR3 DNA is TGTGCCAGCAGTGCCGACTGGGGGGGTGCAAACACCGGG. Combining the CDR3 with reference TRBV13-3 and TRBJ2-2 gives the whole variable domain EAAVTQSPRSKVAVTGGKVTLSCHQTNNHDYMYWYRQDTGHGLRLIHYSYVADSTEKGDIPDGYKASRPSQENFSLILELASLSQTAVYFCASSADWGGANTGQLYFGEGSKLTVL.

A few counts support this clone. Genes here carry mouse names. Sequencing ends 4 residues short of the CDR3 end; the germline J gene provides the rest. The chain employs TRBV5 and TRBJ2-1, with D hard to call. From germline, CDR1 is LGHNA and CDR2 YNLKQL (reference sequence). This CDR3 region has 13 residues. CDR3 region: CASSQDGWAEQFF. The sequenced CDR3 bases are TGTGCCAGCAGCCAAGATGGGTGGGCT.

Details on this clone: Mouse gene names and germline throughout. The read ends 3 residues before the CDR3 terminus; that terminus is restored from the germline J gene. The chain carries TRBV13-1 and TRBJ1-6; no reliable D call. TRBJ1-6 is filed as an ORF, its function uncertain. The V and J ends lost 1 base and 6 bases respectively, with 5 bases between them. Germline V lookup: CDR1 NSHNY, CDR2 SYGAGN. This CDR3 is built from 13 residues. CDR3 loop: CASSDQINSPLYF. The covered CDR3 bases are TGTGCCAGCAGTGATCAGATTAATTCGCCC.

Worth noting for this clone: Gene names and germline match the mouse. The read halts 4 residues ahead of the CDR3 end, with the missing end drawn from the germline J gene. V gene TRBV13-2 combines with J gene TRBJ2-3; the D gene is possibly TRBD2 (6 bases). Germline lookup yields CDR1 NNHNN and CDR2 SYGAGS (reference sequence). The length of the CDR3 is 14 residues. Trimming shortened V by 2 bases and J by 4 bases, and 11 bases separated the two germline ends. The chain's CDR3 is CASGDGLGTETLYF. The CDR3 bases that were read are TGTGCCAGCGGTGACGGGCTGGGGACAGAA.

This clone was detected only a few times. Gene labels here are mouse ones. The read finishes 4 residues shy of the CDR3 end, and the germline J gene is used to complete it. The gene calls are TRBV13-1 and TRBJ2-1; D is undetermined. Per germline, CDR1 NSHNY and CDR2 SYGAGN. There are 13 residues in the CDR3. The V end was cut by 5 bases, the J end by 4 bases, with 10 bases between. CDR3 bases read: TGTGCCAGCAGCCATGACAAATATGCT. Protein: CASSHDKYA. The full CDR3 protein is CASSHDKYAEQFF.

A remark on this clone: Gene names are mouse gene names. The CDR3 extends 4 residues past the end of the read, so its final part is completed from the germline J gene. V usage is TRBV19 and J usage is TRBJ1-1; a possible D gene is TRBD1 (5 bases). Germline V gene data show CDR1 as FNHDT and CDR2 as SITEND (reference sequence). Trimming removed 6 bases at V and 1 base at J, with 10 bases between. This CDR3 has 13 amino acids. The CDR3 reads CASNPDRNTEVFF. CDR3 DNA (partial): TGTGCCAGCAACCCCGACAGAAACACA.

This clone was seen only a few times. The germline and genes are mouse ones. The CDR3 extends 3 residues past the end of the read, so its final part is completed from the germline J gene. V and J are TRBV13-1 and TRBJ1-6; D may be TRBD1 (6 bases). TRBJ1-6 is an ORF, with its function uncertain. Germline assignment: CDR1 NSHNY and CDR2 SYGAGN. This CDR3 is built from 17 residues. V lost 0 bases and J lost 1, with 11 bases in between. The CDR3 is CASSDARTDSYNSPLYF. Incomplete CDR3 DNA: TGTGCCAGCAGTGATGCTAGGACAGACTCCTATAATTCGCCC.

In its sample, this clone was seen a few times. The germline and genes are mouse ones. The CDR3 end falls 4 residues outside the read, so it is completed with the germline J gene. V usage is TRBV13-3 and J usage is TRBJ1-1, with 9 nucleotides matching TRBD1. The CDR3 spans 14 residues. V shed 2 bases and J 3 bases; nucleotides not matched to a gene: 2. The germline V gene encodes CDR1 NNHDY and CDR2 SYVADS. CDR3 bases read: TGTGCCAGCAGTGAGGGACAGGGAGACACA. This codes for CASSEGQGDT. The full CDR3 protein reads CASSEGQGDTEVFF.

For this clone: Each gene name is a mouse one. The read terminates 4 residues ahead of where the CDR3 ends, so the germline J gene completes it. The rearrangement joins TRBV1 to TRBJ2-5; D may be TRBD1 (6 bases). CDR3 length equals 16 residues. Germline V gene data show CDR1 as NSQYPW and CDR2 as LRSPGD (reference sequence). V dropped 0 bases and J dropped 2 bases, with 12 bases sitting between them. CDR3 sequence reads: CTCSADRRGTQDTQYF. The part of the CDR3 DNA that was read is TGCACCTGCAGTGCAGATCGAAGGGGGACCCAAGAC.

In the case of this clone: These gene names are mouse names. The read ends 4 residues before the CDR3 terminus; that terminus is restored from the germline J gene. This specimen includes other DNA sequences encoding the same CDR3. J is TRBJ2-3 and V is TRBV1; 10 nucleotides line up with TRBD2. This CDR3 region has 16 residues. Germline V CDR1 and CDR2: NSQYPW, LRSPGD (reference sequence). Unmatched junction bases numbered 3, after V lost 3 bases and J lost 0 bases. The CDR3 DNA, read in part, is TGCACCTGCAGTGCCTCTGGGGGGGCGAGTGCAGAA. Residues: CTCSASGGASAE. The whole CDR3 sequence is CTCSASGGASAETLYF.

This clone came up a few times. Gene names are the mouse ones. The observed sequence ends 4 residues before the CDR3 terminus, with the missing tail filled in from the germline J gene. V gene TRBV12-1 combines with J gene TRBJ1-2, with 7 positions matching TRBD1. J gave up 1 base and V 0 bases, and 4 bases lay outside the gene matches. CDR3 length: 15 amino acids. The germline V gene has CDR1 SGHSN and CDR2 HYEKVE. The part of the CDR3 DNA that was read is TGTGCCAGCTCTCTCACAGGGACAGAAAACTCC. Translation gives CASSLTGTENS. The CDR3 in its entirety is CASSLTGTENSDYTF.

This clone was observed a handful of times. A read error may explain this, as a much larger clone is one base away. Gene names and germline refer to mouse. The missing CDR3 end, 4 residues past where the read stops, is filled in from the germline J gene. Other nucleotide sequences in the sample specify the same CDR3. This chain uses TRBV4 with TRBJ1-2; TRBD1 matches at 9 bases. The germline gives CDR1 LGHDT, CDR2 YNNKQL (reference sequence). The CDR3 has 14 residues. J lost 2 bases, V lost 4 bases, and 2 bases had no gene match. CDR3 DNA, as far as it was read: TGTGCCAGCAGCTTACAGGGGGCGAACTCC. Encoded protein: CASSLQGANS. The whole CDR3 is CASSLQGANSDYTF.

This clone came up a few times. Mouse gene names apply. From the germline J gene comes the end of the CDR3, since the read stops 4 residues before it. This chain joins TRBV17 and TRBJ1-1; 7 bases are a match to TRBD1. V shed 6 bases and J 1 base; nucleotides not matched to a gene: 2. The CDR3 consists of 13 residues. CDR1 is MNHDT and CDR2 is YYDKIL in the germline V gene. The CDR3 here is CASRAGGNTEVFF. Incomplete CDR3 DNA: TGTGCTAGCAGAGCAGGGGGGAACACA.

A note on this clone: The listed genes are named as in mouse. The sequenced fragment ends 4 residues before the CDR3 boundary, so the rest is inferred from the germline J gene. The chain recombines TRBV5 with TRBJ2-5, with a possible D match to TRBD1 (6 bases). V was cut by 6 bases and J by 2 bases, with 12 bases left in between. The CDR3 has 14 amino acids. Germline V gives CDR1 LGHNA, CDR2 YNLKQL (reference sequence). The CDR3 loop is CASSHRALQDTQYF. Incomplete CDR3 DNA: TGTGCCAGCAGTCACAGGGCTCTCCAAGAC.

With respect to this clone: The listed genes are named as in mouse. Read sequence stops 4 residues before the CDR3 end, and the germline J gene provides the missing end. Within the sample, other DNA sequences also encode this same CDR3. The J gene is TRBJ1-2, the V gene TRBV13-1; 7 positions agree with TRBD1. After removal of 3 bases from V and 0 bases from J, the junction contained 2 bases not matched to a gene. This CDR3 has 14 amino acids. The germline gives CDR1 NSHNY, CDR2 SYGAGN. The chain's CDR3 is CASSAGGANSDYTF. CDR3 bases read: TGTGCCAGCAGTGCAGGGGGAGCAAACTCC.

This clone was picked up a small number of times. Genes and germline come from the mouse. At the DNA level, this CDR3 is encoded by other sequences in the same sample as well. CDR3 residues: CASSGPGLQDTQYF. The DNA read from the CDR3 is TGTGCCAGCAGTGGACCGGGACTCCAAGAC. V is TRBV13-1 and J is TRBJ2-5; D is perhaps TRBD2 (6 bases). The CDR3 extends 4 residues past the end of the read, so its final part is completed from the germline J gene. CDR1 and CDR2 from the germline V gene are NSHNY and SYGAGN. V lost 3 bases, J lost 2 bases, and 10 bases lay in between. The CDR3 is 14 residues long.

A note on this clone: All gene names here are mouse names. The read finishes 4 residues shy of the CDR3 end, and the germline J gene is used to complete it. V usage is TRBV5 and J usage is TRBJ2-5; a possible D gene is TRBD2 (5 bases). The CDR3 spans 15 residues. CDR1 and CDR2 (germline): LGHNA, YNLKQL (reference sequence). V lost 0 bases and J 3 bases, leaving 10 bases between the germline ends. CDR3 DNA (partial): TGTGCCAGCAGCCAAGACTGGCTGGGTCAAGAC. Protein: CASSQDWLGQD. The complete CDR3 sequence is CASSQDWLGQDTQYF.

This clone came up a few times. Gene names and germline match the mouse. The read terminates 4 residues ahead of where the CDR3 ends, so the germline J gene completes it. This chain links TRBV19 with TRBJ2-3, with 11 positions matching TRBD1. The CDR3 is 16 amino acids. Germline loops: CDR1 FNHDT, CDR2 SITEND (reference sequence). With 2 bases clipped from V and 1 base from J, the junction kept 3 bases outside the gene matches. The CDR3 bases that were read are TGTGCCAGCAGTATGGGGACAGGGGGGGGTGCAGAA. This translates into CASSMGTGGGAE. The entire CDR3 reads CASSMGTGGGAETLYF.

This clone was counted many times. Gene names follow the mouse nomenclature. The sequenced fragment ends 4 residues before the CDR3 boundary, so the rest is inferred from the germline J gene. The chain joins TRBV13-1 to TRBJ2-1, with D possibly being TRBD1 (6 bases). The germline V gene encodes CDR1 NSHNY and CDR2 SYGAGN. The CDR3 runs to 13 residues. Trimming left V 5 bases short and J 5 bases short, with 11 bases between. CDR3 DNA, as far as it was read: TGTGCCAGCAGAACGGACAGTAATGCT. Translating gives CASRTDSNA. The entire CDR3 protein reads CASRTDSNAEQFF.

Comments on this clone: Gene names are the mouse ones. From the germline J gene comes the end of the CDR3, since the read stops 4 residues before it. This chain links TRBV5 with TRBJ2-2; unclear D gene. Trimming took 1 base from V and 2 from J, leaving 8 bases between them. The CDR3 length is 15 residues. Germline V gene sequence: CDR1 LGHNA, CDR2 YNLKQL (reference sequence). The CDR3 DNA, read in part, is TGTGCCAGCAGCCAAGCACAGTCTAACACCGGG. This sequence encodes CASSQAQSNTG. The whole CDR3 sequence reads CASSQAQSNTGQLYF.

This clone showed up just a few times. Gene names denote mouse genes. Coverage ceases 4 residues before the CDR3 finishes, and the germline J gene fills in the end. The gene calls are TRBV19 and TRBJ2-5; D is perhaps TRBD2 (6 bases). V lost 1 base to trimming and J lost 0 bases, with 9 bases between them. Germline V lookup: CDR1 FNHDT, CDR2 SITEND (reference sequence). CDR3 length: 15 residues. The CDR3 loop is CASSIPGDNQDTQYF. CDR3 DNA (partial): TGTGCCAGCAGTATACCTGGGGATAACCAAGAC.

In this sample, this clone turned up a few times. Any gene name here is a mouse gene name. The read stops 4 residues short of the end of the CDR3; the missing end is completed from the germline J gene. Other DNA sequences in the same sample also yield this CDR3. The gene calls are TRBV19 and TRBJ1-1; 9 nucleotides line up with TRBD1. The trim removed 5 bases at V and 1 base at J, leaving 3 bases unmatched. CDR1 FNHDT and CDR2 SITEND come from the germline V gene (reference sequence). The CDR3 covers 14 residues. The chain's CDR3 is CASRPGQGNTEVFF. Partial CDR3 DNA: TGTGCCAGCAGGCCGGGACAGGGAAACACA. Full variable domain (missing parts from reference TRBV19 and TRBJ1-1): GGIITQTPKFLIGQEGQKLTLKCQQNFNHDTMYWYRQDSGKGLRLIYYSITENDLQKGDLSEGYDASREKKSSFSLTVTSAQKNEMAVFLCASRPGQGNTEVFFGKGTRLTVV.

This clone has just a few counts. Gene names follow the mouse nomenclature. The read halts 4 residues ahead of the CDR3 end, with the missing end drawn from the germline J gene. The rearrangement joins TRBV13-1 to TRBJ1-1, with TRBD1 matching 12 bases. Trimming cost V 3 bases and J 4 bases; bases outside gene matches: 4. CDR1 is NSHNY and CDR2 is SYGAGN in the germline V gene. This CDR3 has 15 amino acids. The CDR3 DNA, read in part, is TGTGCCAGCAGTGGGGGGACAGGGGGCTTCACA. Its translation is CASSGGTGGFT. The whole CDR3 sequence is CASSGGTGGFTEVFF.

Worth noting for this clone: Each gene name is a mouse one. The sequenced CDR3 bases are TGTGCCAGCAGTTTCTCCATATACTCCTAT. It encodes CASSFSIYSY. The whole CDR3 protein is CASSFSIYSYEQYF. The chain is built from TRBV14 and TRBJ2-7; D uncertain. Coverage ceases 4 residues before the CDR3 finishes, and the germline J gene fills in the end. The CDR3 has 14 amino acids. The germline V gene encodes CDR1 SGHDT and CDR2 FRDEAV. V was shortened by 0 bases and J by 0 bases, with 7 bases between the two germline ends.

This clone has a handful of counts. Genes and germline come from the mouse. The sample has other DNA sequences that encode this CDR3 too. CDR3 sequence: CTCSAEGAEQFF. Partial CDR3 DNA: TGCACCTGCAGTGCAGAGGGTGCT. This chain connects TRBV1 to TRBJ2-1; no reliable D call. The read stops 4 residues short of the end of the CDR3; the missing end is completed from the germline J gene. The CDR3 has 12 residues. CDR1 is NSQYPW and CDR2 is LRSPGD in the germline V gene (reference sequence). Trimming took 0 bases from V and 6 from J, leaving 3 bases between them.

A note on this clone: Gene names and germline refer to mouse. The read gets to within 4 residues of the CDR3 end, and the germline J gene fills in the rest. The chain employs TRBV13-2 and TRBJ2-2; possibly TRBD2 for D (7 bases). The V gene's germline CDR1 is NNHNN and CDR2 SYGAGS (reference sequence). The ends were cut back, 0 bases at V and 3 bases at J, with 12 bases in the middle. The CDR3 has 16 amino acids. The CDR3 loop is CASGDAWGADTGQLYF. The CDR3 bases that were read are TGTGCCAGCGGTGATGCGTGGGGGGCGGACACCGGG.